The 27 T cell receptor beta chains presented below share a single source sample, sequenced in a study of cytomegalovirus exposure and HLA in healthy donors. The data were produced by immunoSEQ multiplex PCR, yet TCRdb's version contains in-frame clones alone and is incomplete. The data show roughly 100,000 clones, about 87% seen once. The sample consisted of PBMCs. The source is a woman in her late teens or twenties in good health and CMV-seropositive.

The CDR3 loop is CASSSLRGAAQFFRDTQYF. CDR3 nucleotide sequence: TGTGCCAGCAGCTCCCTACGTGGGGCTGCCCAATTTTTTCGAGATACGCAGTATTTT. This chain uses TRBV13 with TRBJ2-3; the D gene is possibly TRBD1 (5 bases). This CDR3 spans 19 amino acids. In germline, CDR1 is PRHDT, CDR2 FYEKMQ (reference sequence). Trimming took off 4 bases at V and 5 bases at J, with 28 bases between the two ends.

This clone was observed a single time. The rearrangement uses TRBV6-6 and TRBJ2-7; tentatively, D is TRBD1 (5 bases). This CDR3 comprises 14 residues. V lost 0 bases to trimming and J lost 4 bases, with 10 bases between them. Germline V gene data show CDR1 as MNHNY and CDR2 as SVGAGI (reference sequence). For the CDR3, the DNA is TGTGCCAGCAGTTACTCTTCATCAGGGTACGAGCAGTACGTC. Translating gives CASSYSSSGYEQYV.

The J gene is TRBJ1-4, the V gene TRBV6-1; TRBD1 agrees at 7 bases. After removal of 4 bases from V and 0 bases from J, the junction contained 2 bases not matched to a gene. The V gene's germline CDR1 is MNHNS and CDR2 SASEGT. The length of the CDR3 is 15 residues. The CDR3 nucleotides read TGTGCCAGCAGTGGTGACAGGGCAACTAATGAAAAACTGTTTTTT. Protein: CASSGDRATNEKLFF.

The chain employs TRBV5-1 and TRBJ2-2; 7 bases are shared with TRBD2. Germline loops: CDR1 SGHRS, CDR2 YFSETQ. This CDR3 spans 15 amino acids. V was clipped by 0 bases and J by 1 base; unmatched bases: 0. The CDR3 DNA is TGCGCCAGCAGCTTGGAGCGGGAGAACACCGGGGAGCTGTTTTTT. As protein: CASSLERENTGELFF. Complete variable domain (other parts from reference TRBV5-1 and TRBJ2-2): KAGVTQTPRYLIKTRGQQVTLSCSPISGHRSVSWYQQTPGQGLQFLFEYFSETQRNKGNFPGRFSGRQFSNSRSEMNVSTLELGDSALYLCASSLERENTGELFFGEGSRLTVL.

The chain carries TRBV7-2 and TRBJ2-5; 7 bases are shared with TRBD1. Unmatched junction bases numbered 7, after V lost 5 bases and J lost 4 bases. This CDR3 is 14 amino acids long. Germline loops: CDR1 SGHTA, CDR2 FQGNSA. CDR3 in amino acids: CASSVEGDRETQYF. For the CDR3, the DNA is TGTGCCAGCAGCGTTGAGGGGGACAGAGAGACCCAGTACTTC. The whole variable domain, remainder taken from reference TRBV7-2 and TRBJ2-5, is GAGVSQSPSNKVTEKGKDVELRCDPISGHTALYWYRQSLGQGLEFLIYFQGNSAPDKSGLPSDRFSAERTGGSVSTLTIQRTQQEDSAVYLCASSVEGDRETQYFGPGTRLLVL.

The chain recombines TRBV5-6 with TRBJ1-4; D is unclear. The CDR3 spans 17 residues. Germline values: CDR1 SGHDT, CDR2 YYEEEE. Trimming removed 1 base from V and 0 bases from J, with 13 bases in between. Written as DNA, the CDR3 is TGTGCCAGCAGCTTGACAGCGGGTTCGTCAACTAATGAAAAACTGTTTTTT. Amino acids: CASSLTAGSSTNEKLFF.

This chain connects TRBV4-2 to TRBJ2-5; TRBD1 might be the D (6 bases). The CDR3 has 15 residues. V lost 0 bases, J lost 2 bases, and 10 bases lay in between. CDR1 and CDR2 from the germline V gene are LGHNA and YNFKEQ. As DNA, the CDR3 is TGTGCCAGCAGCCAAGAGCGAGGGGGTCAAGAGACCCAGTACTTC. Encoded protein: CASSQERGGQETQYF.

The chain couples TRBV11-2 to TRBJ2-7, with a tentative D call TRBD1 (5 bases). CDR1 SGHAT and CDR2 FQNNGV come from the germline V gene. The length of the CDR3 is 15 residues. V was trimmed by 0 bases and J by 0 bases, leaving 9 bases between them. This chain's CDR3 is CASSLEGRASYEQYV. CDR3 coding DNA: TGTGCCAGCAGCTTAGAGGGCAGGGCCTCCTACGAGCAGTACGTC.

The rearrangement links TRBV5-5 to TRBJ2-5, with a tentative D call TRBD1 (5 bases). The CDR3 consists of 14 residues. CDR1 and CDR2 from the germline V gene are SGHKS and YYEKEE (reference sequence). V was trimmed by 5 bases and J by 1 base, leaving 12 bases between them. The chain's CDR3 is CASRRQTAQETQYF. In DNA, the CDR3 is TGTGCCAGCAGAAGACAGACTGCCCAAGAGACCCAGTACTTC.

This chain connects TRBV7-8 to TRBJ2-2, with 7 bases matching TRBD2. This CDR3 spans 15 amino acids. Germline lookup yields CDR1 SGHVS and CDR2 FQNEAQ. J gave up 2 bases and V 7 bases, and 7 bases lay outside the gene matches. The CDR3 sequence: CASTWGGTNTGELFF. In DNA form, the CDR3 reads TGTGCCAGCACCTGGGGGGGGACCAACACCGGGGAGCTGTTTTTT.

V gene TRBV7-9 combines with J gene TRBJ2-7, with D tentatively TRBD1 (6 bases). The germline gives CDR1 SEHNR, CDR2 FQNEAQ (reference sequence). CDR3 length: 14 residues. V gave up 2 bases and J gave up 1 base, with 9 bases separating them. In nucleotides, the CDR3 is TGTGCCAGCAGCTTAACCGGGACATCCTACGAGCAGTACTTC. Its translation is CASSLTGTSYEQYF.

V usage is TRBV4-1 and J usage is TRBJ2-7; unclear D gene. Trimming removed 3 bases at V and 0 bases at J, with 12 bases between. Germline V gene lookup returns CDR1 MGHRA and CDR2 YSYEKL. The CDR3 is 15 residues long. CDR3 loop: CASSQESASSYEQYF. The CDR3 DNA reads TGCGCCAGCAGCCAGGAGTCGGCTAGCTCCTACGAGCAGTACTTC.

The chain is built from TRBV7-2 and TRBJ2-7, with D unresolved. Germline lookup yields CDR1 SGHTA and CDR2 FQGNSA. This CDR3 contains 13 residues. With 1 base removed from V and 3 bases from J, the gap between germline ends came to 7 bases. CDR3 DNA sequence: TGTGCCAGCAGCTTAGGACAAGACTACGAGCAGTACGTC. Its translation is CASSLGQDYEQYV.

The chain employs TRBV28 and TRBJ1-2; 8 positions agree with TRBD1. Germline trimming cut 6 bases from V and 2 bases from J; bases unmatched to any gene: 11. CDR3 length: 16 amino acids. The germline gives CDR1 MDHEN, CDR2 SYDVKM. The CDR3 region has the DNA TGTGCCAGCAGGGCCGGGACAGGAATTCTGAACTATGGCTACACCTTC. This translates into CASRAGTGILNYGYTF.

This chain joins TRBV11-2 and TRBJ1-1, with D unresolved. CDR3 length: 14 residues. Germline V gives CDR1 SGHAT, CDR2 FQNNGV. V shed 2 bases and J shed 2 bases, with 9 bases lying between them. This chain's CDR3 is CASSLFAGNTEAFF. The CDR3 DNA sequence: TGTGCCAGCAGCTTATTCGCAGGAAACACTGAAGCTTTCTTT.

The chain has TRBV23-1 and TRBJ1-1; D is perhaps TRBD1 (5 bases). TRBV23-1 is classed as an ORF, of uncertain function. The CDR3 is 19 amino acids. V lost 2 bases and J 1 base, leaving 23 bases between the germline ends. The CDR3 sequence is CASSQTPPGRVVPNTEAFF. The CDR3 coding sequence is TGCGCCAGCAGTCAAACCCCTCCGGGCAGGGTAGTACCGAACACTGAAGCTTTCTTT.

The chain has TRBV6-6 and TRBJ1-1, with D possibly matching TRBD1 (5 bases). With 6 bases removed from V and 7 bases from J, the gap between germline ends came to 15 bases. Germline CDR1 MNHNY, CDR2 SVGAGI (reference sequence). The CDR3 consists of 13 residues. As DNA, the CDR3 is TGTGCCAGCAGAACTTCCGGGGGGGGTGAAGCTTTCTTT. This translates into CASRTSGGGEAFF.

This chain links TRBV4-1 with TRBJ2-2; the D is unclear. Germline CDR1 MGHRA, CDR2 YSYEKL. The CDR3 sequence is 13 residues long. Trimming removed 6 bases from V and 3 bases from J, with 8 bases in between. The CDR3 region has the DNA TGCGCCAGCAGTAACGAGTACACCGGGGAGCTGTTTTTT. It encodes CASSNEYTGELFF.

The genes are TRBV4-1 and TRBJ2-7; D is possibly TRBD1 (5 bases). Per the germline V gene, CDR1 is MGHRA and CDR2 is YSYEKL. The ends were cut back, 0 bases at V and 4 bases at J, with 13 bases in the middle. The CDR3 spans 15 residues. The CDR3 is CASSQEGQGIYEQYF. The CDR3 nucleotides are TGCGCCAGCAGCCAAGAGGGGCAGGGAATTTACGAGCAGTACTTC.

V usage is TRBV2 and J usage is TRBJ2-7, with TRBD1 matching over 7 bases. Germline V gene sequence: CDR1 SNHLY, CDR2 FYNNEI. V dropped 4 bases and J dropped 3; count of bases not matched to a gene: 0. The CDR3 has 12 residues. The CDR3 loop is CASSGQGYEQYF. For the CDR3, the DNA is TGTGCCAGCAGTGGACAGGGCTACGAGCAGTACTTC.

J is TRBJ1-3 and V is TRBV28, with TRBD1 matching over 7 bases. V shed 1 base, J shed 7 bases, and the junction held 13 bases outside the gene matches. The germline V gene has CDR1 MDHEN and CDR2 SYDVKM. The CDR3 length is 17 residues. CDR3 amino acids: CASSLSLTDRVRNTIYF. The CDR3 nucleotides read TGTGCCAGCAGTTTATCTCTGACCGACAGGGTCCGGAACACCATATATTTT.

The chain joins TRBV28 to TRBJ2-5; 7 bases fit TRBD2. The CDR3 is 15 amino acids. J lost 3 bases, V lost 3 bases, and 7 bases had no gene match. CDR1 and CDR2 (germline): MDHEN, SYDVKM. CDR3 loop: CASSLGTGGKETQYF. Here the CDR3 DNA reads TGTGCCAGCAGTTTGGGCACGGGGGGTAAAGAGACCCAGTACTTC.

The chain carries TRBV6-1 and TRBJ2-1; 7 nucleotides match TRBD1. Germline V gives CDR1 MNHNS, CDR2 SASEGT. The CDR3 length is 11 residues. V trimming: 9 bases; J trimming: 11 bases; junction bases outside the gene matches: 7. CDR3 residues: CASLQGLKQFF. The DNA of the CDR3 is TGTGCCAGTTTACAGGGGCTTAAGCAGTTCTTC.

This sequence joins TRBV6-5 and TRBJ1-1; TRBD1 is a possible D gene (6 bases). Germline V gives CDR1 MNHEY, CDR2 SVGAGI. CDR3 length: 15 residues. Trimming left V 6 bases short and J 4 bases short, with 18 bases between. Here the CDR3 reads CASRELTGAVTEAFF. The CDR3 nucleotides read TGTGCCAGCAGGGAACTGACAGGAGCCGTCACTGAAGCTTTCTTT.

The J gene is TRBJ2-3, the V gene TRBV10-1; TRBD1 is a possible D gene (5 bases). V lost 5 bases and J lost 2, with 11 bases in between. Germline V gives CDR1 WNHNN, CDR2 SYGVQD (reference sequence). This CDR3 has 14 residues. In DNA, the CDR3 is TGCGCCAGCAGTACAACAGGCTTCACAGATACGCAGTATTTT. It codes for CASSTTGFTDTQYF.

The V gene is TRBV6-5, the J gene TRBJ2-7; 7 bases match TRBD1. The V segment lost 0 bases and the J segment 3 bases; nucleotides outside the gene matches: 5. The CDR3 is made up of 15 amino acids. The germline gives CDR1 MNHEY, CDR2 SVGAGI. The CDR3, as DNA: TGTGCCAGCAGTTACTCAGATAACAGGGGCTACGAGCAGTACTTC. It specifies CASSYSDNRGYEQYF.

This sequence joins TRBV2 and TRBJ1-4; D is undetermined. This CDR3 comprises 14 residues. V shed 7 bases and J shed 8 bases, with 17 bases lying between them. From germline, CDR1 is SNHLY and CDR2 FYNNEI. In DNA form, the CDR3 reads TGTGCCAGCAAGACCGGGTCTGTGGAGGAAAAACTGTTTTTT. This codes for CASKTGSVEEKLFF.